This T cell receptor (beta chain) was recorded in a study of regulatory T cells in long-lasting Graves disease. Many counts were recorded for this clonotype. Time point here: newly diagnosed GD, antithyroid drugs for less than 3 months. The TCR library was prepared using RNA isolated from PBMCs. Arm-PCR of CDR3 regions and iRepertoire HTBI primers were the basis on which TCR beta libraries were built. In the authors' methods: Samples collectively showed fewer than 80 TRBV and more than 12 TRBJ segments. TCRdb recomputed calls from the multiplex PCR reads with MiXCR, one row per CDR3 protein. TCRdb, not the authors, supplied the V and J calls. This table holds about 530,000 distinct CDR3 sequences, roughly 16% found once. These data were likewise used in another study, on T cells in Graves' hyperthyroidism and ophthalmopathy. That work adds: Stable hyperthyroidism: no ophthalmopathy progression over 18 months of follow-up. TCR CDR3 regions were first amplified by RT-PCR with HTBI primers.

This TCR was sampled from a middle-aged woman with Graves disease. The source material was peripheral blood mononuclear cells (PBMCs), sampled at new diagnosis, from a patient treated with antithyroid drugs.

Here the CDR3 reads CASSETTNTQYF. In DNA, the CDR3 is TGCGCCAGCAGCGAGACCACGAATACGCAGTATTTT. This rearrangement joins TRBV5-1 to TRBJ2-3; no reliable D call. The CDR3 sequence is 12 residues long. V lost 4 bases and J lost 7, with 10 bases in between. Germline V gene data show CDR1 as SGHRS and CDR2 as YFSETQ.